One and the same sample provided the 5 T cell receptor beta chains below, sequenced in a study of T cells in Graves' hyperthyroidism and ophthalmopathy. The investigators amplified TCR beta CDR3 regions from RNA transcripts. Researchers ran a first-round RT-PCR on the TCR CDR3 using the HTBI primer set. TCRdb reanalysed the multiplex PCR reads using MiXCR and keeps one entry per CDR3 protein. The sample contains approximately 690,000 distinct CDR3 sequences, less than 25% of which appear only once. The sample was blood. The source is a man aged 30 to 45 with Graves' ophthalmopathy.

This clonotype was observed at least ten times. The chain links TRBV28 to TRBJ2-3; 11 bases are a match to TRBD2. From germline, CDR1 is MDHEN and CDR2 SYDVKM. The CDR3 covers 15 residues. V shed 4 bases and J 6 bases; nucleotides not matched to a gene: 6. The CDR3 DNA reads TGTGCCAGCAGTTGGTCTAGCGGGAGGAGGGATACGCAGTATTTT. Protein: CASSWSSGRRDTQYF.

This chain links TRBV10-3 with TRBJ2-3, with D possibly TRBD2 on 6 matching bases. The CDR3 contains 15 residues. Germline V gene data show CDR1 as ENHRY and CDR2 as SYGVKD. V lost 4 bases and J 0 bases, leaving 11 bases between the germline ends. The CDR3 loop is CAISGNGGSTDTQYF. CDR3 bases: TGTGCCATCAGTGGAAACGGGGGTAGCACAGATACGCAGTATTTT.

This clonotype was counted a few times. This chain connects TRBV27 to TRBJ2-5; D is undetermined. V shed 8 bases and J shed 2 bases, with 6 bases lying between them. The V gene's germline CDR1 is MNHEY and CDR2 SMNVEV (reference sequence). The CDR3 contains 11 residues. CDR3 sequence: CASFGQETQYF. Written as DNA, the CDR3 is TGTGCCAGCTTCGGGCAAGAGACCCAGTACTTC.

There are a few counts of this clonotype. CDR3: CASDTGGFNGYTF. The CDR3, as DNA: TGTGCCAGCGATACAGGGGGCTTTAATGGCTACACCTTC. V gene TRBV28 combines with J gene TRBJ1-2, with 9 bases matching TRBD1. The CDR3 has 13 amino acids. Germline loops: CDR1 MDHEN, CDR2 SYDVKM. V lost 8 bases to trimming and J lost 6 bases; unmatched junction nucleotides: 7.

The CDR3 DNA sequence: TGTGCCAGCAGGGCAGGGGGCTACAATGAGCAGTTCTTC. Its translation is CASRAGGYNEQFF. The chain uses TRBV7-9 and TRBJ2-1; 7 nucleotides agree with TRBD1. Per germline, CDR1 SEHNR and CDR2 FQNEAQ (reference sequence). The CDR3 extends over 13 amino acids. With 6 bases clipped from V and 3 bases from J, the junction kept 2 bases outside the gene matches. Variable domain in full (rest from reference TRBV7-9 and TRBJ2-1): DTGVSQNPRHKITKRGQNVTFRCDPISEHNRLYWYRQTLGQGPEFLTYFQNEAQLEKSRLLSDRFSAERPKGSFSTLEIQRTEQGDSAMYLCASRAGGYNEQFFGPGTRLTVL.